This entry lists 5 T cell receptor beta chains sequenced from one sample in a study of human T cells and chemical hapten exposure. Sample time point: patch test 1, 2 weeks after DPC sensitization. The sample's treatment: therapeutic diphenylcyclopropenone sensitization with weekly scalp DPC. TCRdb independently ran MiXCR on the RACE reads; one entry per CDR3 protein. The repertoire holds about 360,000 distinct CDR3 sequences, roughly 6.9% seen once, with around 8.2% in the top ten. This specimen was whole blood, taken in connection with sensitization to the hapten diphenylcyclopropenone (DPC). Receptors originate from a woman under 30 with alopecia areata. Some clones in this sample may be carry-over from other donors' samples.

This clonotype appeared a few times. The genes are TRBV6-5 and TRBJ1-4; TRBD1 might be the D (5 bases). Germline CDR1 reads MNHEY; CDR2 reads SVGAGI. Trimming stripped 5 bases from V and 2 bases from J, with 12 bases between. This CDR3 is built from 15 residues. This CDR3 reads CASSTSDSTNEKLFF. CDR3 nucleotides: TGTGCCAGCAGTACGAGCGACAGTACTAATGAAAAACTGTTTTTT.

This clonotype was seen repeatedly, ten times or more. V and J are TRBV24-1 and TRBJ2-2, with a weak D call TRBD2 (6 bases). Germline V lookup: CDR1 KGHDR, CDR2 SFDVKD. Trimming stripped 3 bases from V and 5 bases from J, with 12 bases between. CDR3 length equals 15 residues. The CDR3 region is CATSDAGTETGELFF. Written as DNA, the CDR3 is TGTGCCACCAGTGATGCCGGGACTGAGACCGGGGAGCTGTTTTTT.

This clonotype was counted many times. The chain employs TRBV7-9 and TRBJ2-3; TRBD2 agrees at 10 bases. CDR1 is SEHNR and CDR2 is FQNEAQ in the germline V gene (reference sequence). J lost 6 bases, V lost 6 bases, and 9 bases had no gene match. The CDR3 runs to 15 residues. The CDR3 spells CASSLKRGGHDTQYF. DNA of the CDR3: TGTGCCAGCAGTTTAAAGCGGGGGGGCCACGATACGCAGTATTTT.

In this sample, this clonotype turned up many times. The gene calls are TRBV20-1 and TRBJ2-3, with D tentatively TRBD1 (6 bases). V was cut by 0 bases and J by 7 bases, with 17 bases left in between. CDR1 is DFQATT, CDR2 SNEGSKA, per germline (reference sequence). The CDR3 loop spans 15 amino acids. The CDR3, as DNA: TGCAGTGCTAGAGAAGTAACAGGGTTTGGACATACGCAGTATTTT. Translated: CSAREVTGFGHTQYF.

This clonotype was detected many times. The chain recombines TRBV7-9 with TRBJ1-1; a weak D match, TRBD1 (5 bases). The V gene's germline CDR1 is SEHNR and CDR2 FQNEAQ (reference sequence). The ends were cut back, 0 bases at V and 11 bases at J, with 10 bases in the middle. The CDR3 sequence is 12 residues long. CDR3 region: CASSLAWGLAFF. CDR3 bases: TGTGCCAGCAGCTTAGCCTGGGGCCTGGCTTTCTTT.